This entry lists 32 T cell receptor beta chains sequenced from one sample in a study of post-analysis software for immune sequencing data. Whole-study findings and limits: TRBV segments more frequent in patients than in controls numbered a few and included TRBV5-6, TRBV5-1 and TRBV20-1.

The antigens these receptors bind are not known. Unique molecular identifiers were present in the TCR beta cDNA libraries. TCRdb re-analysed the PCR reads in MiXCR, keeping a single row per CDR3 protein. The sample records 750,000 to 900,000 distinct CDR3 sequences, more than 45% being singletons. Sequencing was carried out using blood. The receptors stem from a girl aged 5-17 years with multiple sclerosis.

The chain links TRBV5-1 to TRBJ2-2; D remains ambiguous. Germline V gene sequence: CDR1 SGHRS, CDR2 YFSETQ. V was trimmed by 7 bases and J by 6 bases, leaving 7 bases between them. This CDR3 spans 11 amino acids. The CDR3 sequence: CASETAGELFF. As DNA, the CDR3 is TGCGCCAGCGAAACGGCCGGGGAGCTGTTTTTT.

The rearrangement links TRBV4-3 to TRBJ2-1; D possibly uses TRBD1 or TRBD2 (5 bases each). V shed 0 bases and J shed 0 bases, with 15 bases lying between them. The germline V gene has CDR1 LGHNA and CDR2 YSLEER. The CDR3 is 18 amino acids. The CDR3 protein is CASSQEGWGTSSYNEQFF. CDR3 nucleotides: TGCGCCAGCAGCCAAGAGGGTTGGGGGACGAGCTCCTACAATGAGCAGTTCTTC.

This chain joins TRBV7-6 and TRBJ2-3, with 9 positions matching TRBD2. V lost 1 base to trimming and J lost 2 bases; unmatched junction nucleotides: 1. The germline CDR1 and CDR2 sequences are SGHVS and FNYEAQ. The CDR3 spans 15 residues. CDR3 bases: TGTGCCAGCAGCTTAGTAGCGGGAGTCACAGATACGCAGTATTTT. It encodes CASSLVAGVTDTQYF.

The CDR3 region has the DNA TGTGCCAGCAGCTTCGGGACCCCCTCCTACGAGCAGTACTTC. Its protein product is CASSFGTPSYEQYF. The gene calls are TRBV5-6 and TRBJ2-7, with D perhaps being TRBD1 or TRBD2 (5 bases each). Germline V gene lookup returns CDR1 SGHDT and CDR2 YYEEEE. Trimming took 2 bases from V and 0 from J, leaving 9 bases between them. This CDR3 is 14 amino acids long.

The chain carries TRBV7-9 and TRBJ1-1, with 9 bases fitting TRBD1. The CDR3 consists of 18 residues. Unmatched junction bases numbered 14, after V lost 1 base and J lost 5 bases. Germline V CDR1 and CDR2: SEHNR, FQNEAQ (reference sequence). CDR3 protein: CASSLGTRDRVRGTEAFF. The CDR3, as DNA: TGTGCCAGCAGCTTAGGCACTCGGGACAGGGTCAGGGGGACTGAAGCTTTCTTT. The variable domain in full, completed from reference TRBV7-9 and TRBJ1-1, reads DTGVSQNPRHKITKRGQNVTFRCDPISEHNRLYWYRQTLGQGPEFLTYFQNEAQLEKSRLLSDRFSAERPKGSFSTLEIQRTEQGDSAMYLCASSLGTRDRVRGTEAFFGQGTRLTVV.

This clonotype has more than one count but fewer than ten. The chain employs TRBV7-2 and TRBJ1-2, with no clear D. Trimming pared 5 bases from V and 4 bases from J, leaving 11 bases between. The CDR3 contains 13 residues. CDR1 is SGHTA, CDR2 FQGNSA, per germline. CDR3 amino acids: CASSPMTLYGYTF. DNA for the CDR3: TGTGCCAGCAGCCCGATGACACTCTATGGCTACACCTTC.

The J gene is TRBJ1-2, the V gene TRBV28; D is possibly TRBD1 (6 bases). Germline CDR1 MDHEN, CDR2 SYDVKM. Trimming pared 7 bases from V and 2 bases from J, leaving 20 bases between. The CDR3 covers 16 residues. The chain's CDR3 is CASTRTGGGPNYGYTF. The CDR3 nucleotides read TGTGCCAGCACGAGAACAGGAGGGGGTCCGAACTATGGCTACACCTTC.

The table lists this clonotype with a few counts. The chain couples TRBV6-5 to TRBJ1-2, with D perhaps TRBD1 (5 bases). Germline V gene data show CDR1 as MNHEY and CDR2 as SVGAGI. This CDR3 has 14 residues. The V end lost 6 bases, the J end lost 4 bases, and 15 bases lay between the germline ends. The chain's CDR3 is CASSFGGLGYGYTF. DNA of the CDR3: TGTGCCAGCAGCTTCGGGGGACTGGGCTATGGCTACACCTTC.

V and J are TRBV20-1 and TRBJ2-1; the match to TRBD2 covers 13 bases. The CDR3 totals 15 residues. CDR1 and CDR2 (germline): DFQATT, SNEGSKA (reference sequence). The trim removed 3 bases at V and 4 bases at J, leaving 3 bases unmatched. CDR3 nucleotide sequence: TGCAGTGCTAGGCGACTAGCGGGAGGTTACAATGAGCAGTTCTTC. Its protein product is CSARRLAGGYNEQFF.

This rearrangement joins TRBV3-1 to TRBJ2-1; tentative D call: TRBD2 (5 bases). The CDR3 is 12 amino acids. Per the germline V gene, CDR1 is LGHDT and CDR2 is YNNKEL (reference sequence). Trimming took off 6 bases at V and 9 bases at J, with 12 bases between the two ends. The DNA for the CDR3 is TGTGCCAGCAGTCAGCTAGCTGCTGAGCAGTTCTTC. Residues: CASSQLAAEQFF.

This clonotype has only a few counts. V and J are TRBV30 and TRBJ1-2; D remains ambiguous. The V gene's germline CDR1 is GTSNPN and CDR2 SVGIG (reference sequence). The CDR3 has 11 residues. Trimming pared 2 bases from V and 6 bases from J, leaving 7 bases between. CDR3 residues: CAWSRGDGYTF. The CDR3 DNA reads as TGTGCCTGGAGTCGGGGAGATGGCTACACCTTC.

This sequence joins TRBV7-9 and TRBJ2-4; D gene ambiguous. The DNA matches TRBJ2-5 better at its end, which makes the J call doubtful. This CDR3 has 14 amino acids. Germline V CDR1 and CDR2: SEHNR, FQNEAQ (reference sequence). Here the CDR3 DNA reads TGTGCCAGCAGCTTAGTACAGCTCAAAGAGACCCAGTACTTC. Protein sequence: CASSLVQLKETQYF.

This clonotype was seen a handful of times. The chain joins TRBV20-1 to TRBJ1-1; 10 bases are shared with TRBD1. The CDR3 covers 14 residues. The trim removed 5 bases at V and 6 bases at J, leaving 9 bases unmatched. Germline CDR1 DFQATT, CDR2 SNEGSKA (reference sequence). The CDR3 DNA reads TGCAGTGCTGGGACCGGGACAGGGGCCTCTGAAGCTTTCTTT. This codes for CSAGTGTGASEAFF.

This clonotype was counted many times. J is TRBJ1-4 and V is TRBV21-1; the table's TRBD1 call for D was not verified on the DNA. TRBV21-1 counts as a pseudogene. The CDR3 length is 14 residues. CDR3 sequence (DNA): TGTGCCAGCAGTATGATCGACGGGGACGAAAAACTGTTTTTT. Encoded protein: CASSMIDGDEKLFF.

The chain employs TRBV28 and TRBJ1-5, with 8 bases lining up with TRBD1. Germline-derived CDR1 and CDR2 are MDHEN and SYDVKM. There are 17 residues in the CDR3. The CDR3 loop reads CGCWASGQENSNQPQHF. Here the CDR3 DNA reads TGTGGGTGCTGGGCTTCGGGACAGGAAAATAGCAATCAGCCCCAGCATTTT.

This clonotype was counted a few times. The J gene is TRBJ2-5, the V gene TRBV3-1; D is unclear. V was pared by 6 bases and J by 5 bases, with 10 bases between. The CDR3 loop spans 12 amino acids. Germline lookup yields CDR1 LGHDT and CDR2 YNNKEL (reference sequence). DNA for the CDR3: TGTGCCAGCAGATCCCTGGGGGAGACCCAGTACTTC. Translation gives CASRSLGETQYF.

This chain links TRBV11-3 with TRBJ1-2; 9 bases are shared with TRBD1. CDR1 and CDR2 (germline): SGHNT, YENEEA. The CDR3 covers 13 residues. The trim removed 4 bases at V and 13 bases at J, leaving 10 bases unmatched. CDR3 protein: CASSWGQGGVCTF. CDR3 coding DNA: TGTGCCAGCAGCTGGGGACAGGGTGGGGTTTGCACCTTC.

A few counts support this clonotype. The chain uses TRBV20-1 and TRBJ2-1, with a weak D call TRBD2 (5 bases). The germline V gene encodes CDR1 DFQATT and CDR2 SNEGSKA (reference sequence). This CDR3 is 15 amino acids long. V was shortened by 6 bases and J by 5 bases, with 20 bases between the two germline ends. The CDR3 protein is CSAASTRAYDNEQFF. CDR3 DNA sequence: TGCAGTGCCGCCTCAACTAGGGCTTACGACAATGAGCAGTTCTTC.

The chain carries TRBV28 and TRBJ2-4; no reliable D call. Germline-derived CDR1 and CDR2 are MDHEN and SYDVKM. V lost 3 bases to trimming and J lost 8 bases, with 11 bases between them. The CDR3 contains 13 residues. CDR3: CASSLRFTDIQYF. The CDR3 DNA reads as TGTGCCAGCAGTTTGCGGTTTACGGACATTCAGTACTTC.

This clonotype was observed a few times. The rearrangement uses TRBV29-1 and TRBJ2-3, with D possibly matching TRBD1 (5 bases). The germline CDR1 and CDR2 sequences are SQVTM and ANQGSEA. Trimming cost V 4 bases and J 7 bases, with 12 bases left between them. This CDR3 is built from 12 residues. The CDR3 DNA reads as TGCAGCGTTGGGCCCCAGGGAAATACGCAGTATTTT. Amino acids: CSVGPQGNTQYF.

This clonotype was counted a few times. This sequence joins TRBV3-1 and TRBJ2-1; TRBD2 might be the D (5 bases). This CDR3 has 14 residues. Deletions cut 2 bases from V and 8 bases from J, with 13 bases between. Germline CDR1 reads LGHDT; CDR2 reads YNNKEL (reference sequence). The CDR3 sequence: CASSQPTGSDEQFF. The CDR3, as DNA: TGTGCCAGCAGCCAACCAACGGGTAGCGATGAGCAGTTCTTC.

The V and J genes are TRBV20-1 and TRBJ2-2, with TRBD2 matching 13 bases. This CDR3 is built from 13 residues. CDR1 is DFQATT, CDR2 SNEGSKA, per germline (reference sequence). Trimming at V came to 6 bases and at J to 8 bases, leaving 3 bases not matched to a gene. This CDR3 reads CSAGLAGLGELFF. The CDR3 region has the DNA TGCAGTGCGGGACTAGCGGGACTGGGGGAGCTGTTTTTT.

The table lists this clonotype with a few counts. The genes are TRBV7-3 and TRBJ2-3; D remains ambiguous. Trimming left V 5 bases short and J 6 bases short, with 12 bases between. The CDR3 is 13 residues long. The V gene's germline CDR1 is SGHTA and CDR2 FQGTGA. For the CDR3, the DNA is TGTGCCAGCAGCAACAGTTTGCCGGATACGCAGTATTTT. Translated, it gives CASSNSLPDTQYF.

This chain connects TRBV5-1 to TRBJ2-2; a possible D gene is TRBD2 (5 bases). Germline-derived CDR1 and CDR2 are SGHRS and YFSETQ. The CDR3 is 16 amino acids. Trimming cost V 2 bases and J 0 bases, with 11 bases left between them. CDR3 nucleotide sequence: TGCGCCAGCAGCTTCCTAGCAGAGACGAACACCGGGGAGCTGTTTTTT. Its protein product is CASSFLAETNTGELFF.

The chain is built from TRBV30 and TRBJ2-3; TRBD2 is a possible D gene (6 bases). This CDR3 region has 12 residues. Trimming stripped 8 bases from V and 0 bases from J, with 9 bases between. The germline V gene encodes CDR1 GTSNPN and CDR2 SVGIG (reference sequence). The CDR3 protein is CAGGSSTDTQYF. The CDR3 DNA follows: TGTGCCGGGGGGAGTAGCACAGATACGCAGTATTTT.

The rearrangement links TRBV2 to TRBJ2-1; tentatively, D is TRBD1 (6 bases). The CDR3 runs 15 residues. Between the trimmed V and J ends, which lost 2 bases and 1 base, there was a span of 9 bases. The V gene's germline CDR1 is SNHLY and CDR2 FYNNEI. The CDR3: CASSESGVSYNEQFF. Here the CDR3 DNA reads TGTGCCAGCAGTGAATCAGGGGTTTCCTACAATGAGCAGTTCTTC.

The chain combines TRBV7-9 with TRBJ2-7, with 12 bases identical to TRBD2. Germline V gene lookup returns CDR1 SEHNR and CDR2 FQNEAQ (reference sequence). The CDR3 is 16 residues long. The V segment lost 3 bases and the J segment 0 bases; nucleotides outside the gene matches: 3. This CDR3 is CASSFLAGGPSYEQYF. CDR3 DNA sequence: TGTGCCAGCAGCTTCCTAGCGGGAGGGCCCTCCTACGAGCAGTACTTC.

There are a few counts of this clonotype. CDR3 DNA sequence: TGTGCCAGCAGTTTAGTGGAAGTACCACAAGAGACCCAGTACTTC. Its protein product is CASSLVEVPQETQYF. The chain recombines TRBV12-3 or TRBV12-4 with TRBJ2-7; unclear D gene. The assigned J gene may be wrong: the sequence end matches TRBJ2-5 better. This CDR3 contains 15 residues.

This clonotype showed up just a few times. The J gene is TRBJ2-7, the V gene TRBV27, with D perhaps assigned TRBD1 or TRBD2 (5 bases each). Germline CDR1 MNHEY, CDR2 SMNVEV (reference sequence). Trimming left V 4 bases short and J 2 bases short, with 9 bases between. This CDR3 comprises 13 residues. The CDR3 here is CASSSADTYEQYF. The CDR3 bases are TGTGCCAGCAGTTCAGCGGACACCTACGAGCAGTACTTC.

The table lists this clonotype with a few counts. This chain links TRBV5-1 with TRBJ2-5, with D unclear. The CDR3 extends over 15 amino acids. V lost 1 base and J 2 bases, leaving 12 bases between the germline ends. The germline gives CDR1 SGHRS, CDR2 YFSETQ. In nucleotides, the CDR3 is TGCGCCAGCAGCTTGATGGGGTCAGAGCAAGAGACCCAGTACTTC. It translates to CASSLMGSEQETQYF.

This clonotype was detected only a few times. The chain has TRBV29-1 and TRBJ1-2; D is undetermined. CDR1 is SQVTM, CDR2 ANQGSEA, per germline. CDR3 size: 13 residues. V shed 5 bases and J shed 1 base, with 11 bases lying between them. The CDR3 here is CSVPWHRNYGYTF. As DNA, the CDR3 is TGCAGCGTTCCGTGGCACCGTAACTATGGCTACACCTTC.

This clonotype was observed a single time. The chain joins TRBV9 to TRBJ2-5; D is possibly TRBD1 (6 bases). Per the germline V gene, CDR1 is SGDLS and CDR2 is YYNGEE. The CDR3 is made up of 15 amino acids. Trimming took 4 bases from V and 5 from J, leaving 18 bases between them. The CDR3 DNA is TGTGCCAGCAGCACCCGGACAGCCCTGGGGGAGACCCAGTACTTC. Translating it yields CASSTRTALGETQYF.